The 22 T cell receptor beta chains listed next were all sequenced from one sample in a study of shared clonotypes between healthy human individuals. CD8 cells regarded as naive lacked CD45RO, were positively chosen for CCR7, and omitted terminally differentiated effector memory CD45RA+ cells. Profiling relied on immunoSEQ multiplex PCR, and the TCRdb table lists in-frame clones only, not all of them. The table shows nearly 2 million clones, with just under 95% occurring only once. Sequencing was done on a sample of naive CD8+ T cells sorted from blood. Source of these receptors: a man between 18 and 29 years old in good health.

The chain couples TRBV25-1 to TRBJ2-7; TRBD1 is a possible D gene (6 bases). This CDR3 is 14 amino acids long. The V and J ends lost 4 bases and 3 bases respectively, with 13 bases between them. Germline values: CDR1 MGHDK, CDR2 SYGVNS. CDR3 in amino acids: CASSGGDTFYEQYF. The CDR3 DNA follows: TGTGCCAGCAGTGGAGGGGACACCTTCTACGAGCAGTACTTC.

This clone was seen a few times. Other DNA sequences within the sample encode an identical CDR3. The genes are TRBV28 and TRBJ1-1, with D tentatively TRBD1 (6 bases). In germline, CDR1 is MDHEN, CDR2 SYDVKM. The CDR3 is made up of 14 amino acids. V gave up 6 bases and J gave up 3 bases, with 14 bases separating them. Here the CDR3 DNA reads TGTGCCAGCAGCCTCCAGGGGTGGGACACTGAAGCTTTCTTT. Translating it yields CASSLQGWDTEAFF. The complete variable domain, with remaining parts taken from reference TRBV28 and TRBJ1-1, reads DVKVTQSSRYLVKRTGEKVFLECVQDMDHENMFWYRQDPGLGLRLIYFSYDVKMKEKGDIPEGYSVSREKKERFSLILESASTNQTSMYLCASSLQGWDTEAFFGQGTRLTVV.

This chain links TRBV7-2 with TRBJ1-5; no reliable D call. Germline V lookup: CDR1 SGHTA, CDR2 FQGNSA. V was cut by 4 bases and J by 6 bases, with 16 bases left in between. The CDR3 runs to 15 residues. The CDR3 loop reads CASSSGSSGSQPQHF. The CDR3, as DNA: TGTGCCAGCAGCTCGGGGAGTTCCGGGAGTCAGCCCCAGCATTTT.

In this sample, this clone turned up a few times. The chain carries TRBV13 and TRBJ1-1, with D uncertain. The CDR3 has 14 amino acids. Germline V gene sequence: CDR1 PRHDT, CDR2 FYEKMQ (reference sequence). Trimming took 5 bases from V and 1 from J, leaving 11 bases between them. This chain's CDR3 is CASSQEEPNTEAFF. The DNA for the CDR3 is TGTGCCAGCAGCCAGGAAGAGCCGAACACTGAAGCTTTCTTT.

The V gene is TRBV13, the J gene TRBJ2-1; D unresolved. CDR3 length: 14 residues. The germline CDR1 and CDR2 sequences are PRHDT and FYEKMQ (reference sequence). Trimming cost V 1 base and J 7 bases, with 11 bases left between them. CDR3 nucleotides: TGTGCCAGCAGCTTAGAGGGATTCCCAAATGAGCAGTTCTTC. Its translation is CASSLEGFPNEQFF.

The V and J genes are TRBV7-9 and TRBJ2-7; no firm D call. The CDR3 contains 16 residues. Germline CDR1 reads SEHNR; CDR2 reads FQNEAQ (reference sequence). V dropped 2 bases and J dropped 0 bases, with 14 bases sitting between them. The CDR3 DNA reads TGTGCCAGCAGCTTACATAGTCTAGACGGCTCCTACGAGCAGTACTTC. Its translation: CASSLHSLDGSYEQYF.

This clone was detected a few times. The chain combines TRBV10-1 with TRBJ2-3, with 8 bases lining up with TRBD2. The CDR3 totals 20 residues. Germline values: CDR1 WNHNN, CDR2 SYGVQD (reference sequence). Trimming at V came to 2 bases and at J to 8 bases, leaving 24 bases not matched to a gene. CDR3 sequence (DNA): TGCGCCAGCAGTGAGAGTCAGGTTAGGGAGCAGGGACTAGTTTTAGGTACGCAGTATTTT. The encoded protein is CASSESQVREQGLVLGTQYF.

This clone was observed a single time. The rearrangement joins TRBV6-1 to TRBJ2-7; D remains unclear. The CDR3 runs to 13 residues. With 0 bases removed from V and 5 bases from J, the gap between germline ends came to 8 bases. The germline gives CDR1 MNHNS, CDR2 SASEGT. The CDR3 DNA reads TGTGCCAGCAGTGAAGCAGAGTGGGACGAGCAGTACTTC. Translation gives CASSEAEWDEQYF.

This chain joins TRBV27 and TRBJ1-5; TRBD1 might be the D (5 bases). Trimming removed 3 bases from V and 2 bases from J, with 14 bases in between. The CDR3 is made up of 16 amino acids. Germline loops: CDR1 MNHEY, CDR2 SMNVEV (reference sequence). DNA for the CDR3: TGTGCCAGCAGTTTCTCCCCCGAGACAGGCAATCAGCCCCAGCATTTT. Protein sequence: CASSFSPETGNQPQHF.

In regard to this clone: Other nucleotide sequences from this sample produce the same CDR3. The CDR3: CASSYRAADTQYF. Written as DNA, the CDR3 is TGTGCCAGCAGTTATCGAGCGGCAGATACGCAGTATTTT. The genes are TRBV6-5 and TRBJ2-3; TRBD2 might be the D (5 bases). Looked up from germline, CDR1 is MNHEY and CDR2 is SVGAGI. The CDR3 loop spans 13 amino acids. The V end lost 3 bases, the J end lost 4 bases, and 8 bases lay between the germline ends.

The V and J genes are TRBV11-2 and TRBJ1-1, with D maybe TRBD1 (6 bases). V shed 2 bases and J shed 4 bases, with 8 bases lying between them. Germline-derived CDR1 and CDR2 are SGHAT and FQNNGV. The CDR3 contains 13 residues. CDR3 in amino acids: CASSLPGATEAFF. The CDR3 bases are TGTGCCAGCAGCTTACCAGGGGCCACTGAAGCTTTCTTT.

V usage is TRBV5-6 and J usage is TRBJ1-5, with 7 bases matching TRBD1. Germline-derived CDR1 and CDR2 are SGHDT and YYEEEE. The CDR3 sequence is 16 residues long. J lost 1 base, V lost 2 bases, and 6 bases had no gene match. CDR3 sequence: CASSFWTGGSNQPQHF. CDR3 sequence (DNA): TGTGCCAGCAGCTTTTGGACAGGTGGCAGCAATCAGCCCCAGCATTTT.

The chain carries TRBV4-2 and TRBJ2-1; 9 bases align to TRBD2. This CDR3 has 15 residues. CDR1 is LGHNA, CDR2 YNFKEQ, per germline. J was trimmed by 7 bases and V by 0 bases; bases with no gene match: 4. CDR3 residues: CASSQDPLAGNEQFF. The CDR3 DNA reads TGTGCCAGCAGCCAAGATCCCCTAGCGGGGAATGAGCAGTTCTTC.

V usage is TRBV7-9 and J usage is TRBJ2-5, with 12 bases matching TRBD2. CDR3 size: 16 residues. The J segment lost 2 bases and the V segment lost 0 bases, leaving 1 base of the junction unmatched. The germline V gene encodes CDR1 SEHNR and CDR2 FQNEAQ (reference sequence). The CDR3: CASSLALAGGQETQYF. As DNA, the CDR3 is TGTGCCAGCAGCTTAGCGCTAGCGGGGGGGCAAGAGACCCAGTACTTC.

This clone was picked up one time. The chain carries TRBV25-1 and TRBJ2-6; D remains ambiguous. CDR1 is MGHDK, CDR2 SYGVNS, per germline. V was pared by 10 bases and J by 9 bases, with 16 bases between. The length of the CDR3 is 13 residues. The CDR3 protein is CATKVPTDNVLTF. CDR3 coding DNA: TGTGCCACCAAGGTTCCCACGGACAACGTCCTGACTTTC.

A remark on this clone: Distinct nucleotide sequences in the sample also encode this CDR3. This chain links TRBV4-1 with TRBJ2-7; TRBD2 aligns across 11 bases. J gave up 0 bases and V 1 base, and 5 bases lay outside the gene matches. CDR1 and CDR2 (germline): MGHRA, YSYEKL. The CDR3 is made up of 17 amino acids. Here the CDR3 reads CASSQVSGTSGSYEQYF. In DNA form, the CDR3 reads TGCGCCAGCAGCCAAGTATCCGGGACTAGCGGCTCCTACGAGCAGTACTTC.

CDR3: CASSLEARGSSYEQYF. The CDR3 nucleotides are TGTGCCAGCAGCTTAGAGGCTCGCGGCAGCTCCTACGAGCAGTACTTC. The rearrangement links TRBV11-2 to TRBJ2-7; D is unclear. Germline loops: CDR1 SGHAT, CDR2 FQNNGV. There are 16 residues in the CDR3. Between the trimmed V and J ends, which lost 0 bases and 0 bases, there was a span of 12 bases.

The chain couples TRBV6-6 to TRBJ2-7; 11 bases align to TRBD1. This CDR3 is 14 amino acids long. The J segment lost 5 bases and the V segment lost 8 bases, leaving 8 bases of the junction unmatched. The germline CDR1 and CDR2 sequences are MNHNY and SVGAGI (reference sequence). The CDR3 is CASDRDRGFDEQYF. The CDR3, as DNA: TGTGCCAGCGACCGGGACAGGGGGTTTGACGAGCAGTACTTC.

The rearrangement uses TRBV28 and TRBJ1-2; D is undetermined. The ends were cut back, 2 bases at V and 7 bases at J, with 11 bases in the middle. This CDR3 spans 13 amino acids. Germline V gene sequence: CDR1 MDHEN, CDR2 SYDVKM. The CDR3 spells CASSLGLGFGYTF. CDR3 in DNA: TGTGCCAGCAGTTTAGGGTTGGGGTTTGGCTACACCTTC.

The chain employs TRBV7-6 and TRBJ2-1; TRBD2 matches at 11 bases. Germline V gives CDR1 SGHVS, CDR2 FNYEAQ. This CDR3 spans 12 amino acids. Trimming at V came to 8 bases and at J to 12 bases, leaving 6 bases not matched to a gene. The CDR3 here is CASGGLAVTQFF. The CDR3 nucleotides read TGTGCCAGCGGGGGACTAGCGGTTACGCAGTTCTTC. The full variable domain, in which reference TRBV7-6 and TRBJ2-1 provide the parts outside the CDR3, is GAGVSQSPRYKVTKRGQDVALRCDPISGHVSLYWYRQALGQGPEFLTYFNYEAQQDKSGLPNDRFSAERPEGSISTLTIQRTEQRDSAMYRCASGGLAVTQFFGPGTRLTVL.

The chain uses TRBV11-1 and TRBJ2-2, with 7 bases that match TRBD1. The trim removed 5 bases at V and 2 bases at J, leaving 8 bases unmatched. Per the germline V gene, CDR1 is SGHAT and CDR2 is FQDESV (reference sequence). This CDR3 region has 16 residues. The CDR3 sequence is CASSEEQGINTGELFF. The CDR3 region has the DNA TGTGCCAGCAGCGAAGAACAGGGGATTAACACCGGGGAGCTGTTTTTT.

The genes are TRBV7-6 and TRBJ1-6; D is possibly TRBD1 (5 bases). V shed 5 bases and J shed 9 bases, with 17 bases lying between them. The CDR3 has 15 amino acids. Germline-derived CDR1 and CDR2 are SGHVS and FNYEAQ. CDR3 DNA sequence: TGTGCCAGCAGCAATTCGGGACGGGCCATTTCACCCCTCCACTTT. Amino acids: CASSNSGRAISPLHF. Full variable domain (rest looked up from reference TRBV7-6 and TRBJ1-6): GAGVSQSPRYKVTKRGQDVALRCDPISGHVSLYWYRQALGQGPEFLTYFNYEAQQDKSGLPNDRFSAERPEGSISTLTIQRTEQRDSAMYRCASSNSGRAISPLHFGNGTRLTVT.